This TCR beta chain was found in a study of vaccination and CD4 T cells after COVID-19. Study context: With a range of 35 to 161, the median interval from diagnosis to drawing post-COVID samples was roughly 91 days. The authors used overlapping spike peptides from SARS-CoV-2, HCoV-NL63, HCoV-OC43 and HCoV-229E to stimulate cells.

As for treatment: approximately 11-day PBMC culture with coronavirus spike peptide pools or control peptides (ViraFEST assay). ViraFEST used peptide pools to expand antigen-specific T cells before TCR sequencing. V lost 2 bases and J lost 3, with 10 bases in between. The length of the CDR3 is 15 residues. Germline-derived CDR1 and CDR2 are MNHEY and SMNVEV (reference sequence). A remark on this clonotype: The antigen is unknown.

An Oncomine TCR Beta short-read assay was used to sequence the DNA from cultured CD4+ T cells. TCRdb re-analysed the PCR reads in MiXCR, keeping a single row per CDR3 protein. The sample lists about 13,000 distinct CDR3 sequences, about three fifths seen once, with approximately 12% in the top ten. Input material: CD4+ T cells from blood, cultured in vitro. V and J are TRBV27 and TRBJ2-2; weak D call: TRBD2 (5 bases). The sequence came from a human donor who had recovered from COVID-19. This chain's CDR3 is CASSLRGSDTGELFF. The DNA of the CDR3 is TGTGCCAGCAGTTTACGAGGGTCTGACACCGGGGAGCTGTTTTTT.